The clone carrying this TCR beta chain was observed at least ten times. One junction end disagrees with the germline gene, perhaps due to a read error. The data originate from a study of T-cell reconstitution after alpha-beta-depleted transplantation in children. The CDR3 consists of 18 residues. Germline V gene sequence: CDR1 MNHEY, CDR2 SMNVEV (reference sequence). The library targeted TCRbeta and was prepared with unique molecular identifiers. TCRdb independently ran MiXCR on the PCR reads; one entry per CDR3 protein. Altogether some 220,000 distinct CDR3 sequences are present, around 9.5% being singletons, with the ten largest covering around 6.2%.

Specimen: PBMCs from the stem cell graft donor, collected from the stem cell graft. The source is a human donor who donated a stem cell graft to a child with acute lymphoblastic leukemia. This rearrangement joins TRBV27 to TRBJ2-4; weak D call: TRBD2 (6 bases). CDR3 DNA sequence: TGTGCCAGCGGTTTCCCCGTTCGCGGGACCCTCGACAAAAACATTCAGTACTTC. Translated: CASGFPVRGTLDKNIQYF.